The clone carrying this T cell receptor beta chain was seen a handful of times. The antigen remains undetermined. Time point in this sample: blood 2 weeks post-SBRT. Specified treatment: 15 Gy SBRT to primary tumor, nephrectomy 4 weeks later. The data were obtained in a study of radiation and T cells in renal cell carcinoma. General study points: Top tumor clonotypes rose in blood 2 weeks post-radiation, then contracted.

Method: immunoSEQ multiplex PCR; TCRdb's copy keeps in-frame clones and lacks some. The table shows roughly 130,000 clones, with 88% occurring only once. V was trimmed by 3 bases and J by 1 base, leaving 10 bases between them. This CDR3 region has 15 residues. Per germline, CDR1 SNHLY and CDR2 FYNNEI. This chain connects TRBV2 to TRBJ1-3; perhaps TRBD1 as D (5 bases). This TCR was sampled from a woman in her sixties or seventies with renal cell carcinoma. The material sequenced was blood, taken from a patient whose treatment included radiotherapy and nephrectomy. The DNA of the CDR3 is TGTGCCAGCAGTGAGCGGGGGTTTTCTGGAAACACCATATATTTT. Its translation is CASSERGFSGNTIYF.